Sequencing of this TCR beta chain was carried out in a study of T cell changes during pregnancy in multiple sclerosis. Assay: immunoSEQ multiplex PCR; the TCRdb copy retains only in-frame clones and omits some. The table has roughly 50,000 clones, roughly 94% seen once. Trimming cost V 0 bases and J 6 bases, with 11 bases left between them. The CDR3 is 14 residues long. Per the germline V gene, CDR1 is SGHAT and CDR2 is FQNNGV. This sample comprised CD8+ T cells from peripheral blood mononuclear cells, obtained in the third trimester of pregnancy. This TCR was sampled from a female donor with multiple sclerosis, enrolled in a pregnancy study. The chain employs TRBV11-2 and TRBJ1-2; D is ambiguous. CDR3 residues: CASSLDSTAHGYTF. The CDR3 nucleotides read TGTGCCAGCAGCTTAGATTCAACAGCTCATGGCTACACCTTC.